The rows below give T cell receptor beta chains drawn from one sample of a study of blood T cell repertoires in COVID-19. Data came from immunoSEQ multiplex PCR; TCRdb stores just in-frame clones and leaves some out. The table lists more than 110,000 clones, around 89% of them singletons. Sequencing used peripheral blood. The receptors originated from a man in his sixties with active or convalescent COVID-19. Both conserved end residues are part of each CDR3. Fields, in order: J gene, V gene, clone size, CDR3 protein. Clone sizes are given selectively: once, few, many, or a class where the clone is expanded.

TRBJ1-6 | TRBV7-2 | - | CASSSARTYNSPLHF
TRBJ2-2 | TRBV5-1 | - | CASSLAPSGGAGELFF
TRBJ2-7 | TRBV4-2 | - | CASSQEGQASYEQYF
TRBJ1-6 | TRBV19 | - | CASSIPSDNSPLHF
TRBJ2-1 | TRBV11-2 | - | CASSLGGESSYNEQFF
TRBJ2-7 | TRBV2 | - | CASSPDRARYEQYF
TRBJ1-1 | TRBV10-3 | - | CAIRAQGLNTEAFF
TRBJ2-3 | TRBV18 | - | CASSPNWQTSTDTQYF
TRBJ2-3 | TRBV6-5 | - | CASSYLYGGRTDTQYF
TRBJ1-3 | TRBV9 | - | CASSVAPWTGFGGNTIYF
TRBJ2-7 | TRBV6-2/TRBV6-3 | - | CASGSDSSYEQYF
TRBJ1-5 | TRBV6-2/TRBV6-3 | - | CASSEGGGERQPQHF
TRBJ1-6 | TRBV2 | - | CARGQGTNSPLHF
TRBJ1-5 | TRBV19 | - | CASSSLFNQPQHF
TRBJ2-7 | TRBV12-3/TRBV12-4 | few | CASVSTQREQYF